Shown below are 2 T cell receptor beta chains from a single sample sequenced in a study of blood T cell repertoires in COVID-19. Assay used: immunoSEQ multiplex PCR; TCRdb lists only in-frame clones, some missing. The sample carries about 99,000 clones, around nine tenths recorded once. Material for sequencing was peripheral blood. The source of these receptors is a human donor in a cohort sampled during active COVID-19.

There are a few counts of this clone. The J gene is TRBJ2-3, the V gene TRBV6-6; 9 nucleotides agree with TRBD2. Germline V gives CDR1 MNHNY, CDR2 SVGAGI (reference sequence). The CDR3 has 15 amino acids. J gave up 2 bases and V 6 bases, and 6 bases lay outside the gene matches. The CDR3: CASSPLAGPTDTQYF. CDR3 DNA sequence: TGTGCCAGCAGCCCGCTAGCGGGGCCCACAGATACGCAGTATTTT.

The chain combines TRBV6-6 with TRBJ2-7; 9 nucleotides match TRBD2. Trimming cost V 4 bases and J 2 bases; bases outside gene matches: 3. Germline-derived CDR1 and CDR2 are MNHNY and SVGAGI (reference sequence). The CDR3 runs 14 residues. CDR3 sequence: CASSLASGAYEQYF. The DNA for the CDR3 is TGTGCCAGCAGTTTGGCTAGCGGGGCCTACGAGCAGTACTTC.